The 5 T cell receptor beta chains reported below all come from one sample, sequenced in a study of tumour-infiltrating T cells in Burkitt lymphoma. This table comes from immunoSEQ multiplex PCR, and its TCRdb copy is limited to in-frame clones, with some not included. Here the sample spans around 2,500 clones, around 15% being singletons. Sequences were obtained from tumor tissue. These receptors originate from a human donor with Burkitt lymphoma.

This clone has a handful of counts. The V and J genes are TRBV7-8 and TRBJ1-3, with D unresolved. Germline V gene lookup returns CDR1 SGHVS and CDR2 FQNEAQ. This CDR3 contains 15 residues. V was shortened by 1 base and J by 4 bases, with 11 bases between the two germline ends. CDR3 sequence reads: CASSLGLGHGNTIYF. The CDR3 DNA follows: TGTGCCAGCAGCTTAGGTCTTGGCCACGGAAACACCATATATTTT.

By share, this clone counts as large. The chain links TRBV7-3 to TRBJ2-1, with TRBD2 matching 7 bases. CDR3 size: 13 residues. CDR1 SGHTA and CDR2 FQGTGA come from the germline V gene. V was pared by 5 bases and J by 5 bases, with 3 bases of the junction left unmatched. CDR3 loop: CASSHGGNNEQFF. CDR3 sequence (DNA): TGTGCCAGCAGCCACGGGGGGAACAATGAGCAGTTCTTC.

In the case of this clone: At one of its ends the junction is not consistent with the germline gene, which may arise from a read error. The genes are TRBV6-5 and TRBJ1-6, with TRBD1 matching 7 bases. The CDR3 length is 16 residues. CDR1 is MNHEY and CDR2 is SVGAGI in the germline V gene. CDR3 nucleotide sequence: TGTGCCAACAGTTACCGGACAGGTCTCTATAATTCACCCCTCCACTTT. Amino acid sequence: CANSYRTGLYNSPLHF.

The CDR3 sequence: CASSWGQGSTEAFF. The CDR3 DNA follows: TGTGCCAGCAGTTGGGGACAGGGGTCGACTGAAGCTTTCTTT. The rearrangement joins TRBV7-9 to TRBJ1-1; 10 bases line up with TRBD1. Germline V gene data show CDR1 as SEHNR and CDR2 as FQNEAQ (reference sequence). V was clipped by 6 bases and J by 5 bases; unmatched bases: 6. This CDR3 is 14 amino acids long.

This chain links TRBV30 with TRBJ1-2; 7 bases line up with TRBD1. The ends lost 3 bases at V and 4 bases at J; junction bases unmatched: 5. The CDR3 has 13 residues. Germline V gene data show CDR1 as GTSNPN and CDR2 as SVGIG (reference sequence). The CDR3 DNA sequence: TGTGCCTGGAGGAACCAGGGGGTCTATGGCTACACCTTC. Protein: CAWRNQGVYGYTF.